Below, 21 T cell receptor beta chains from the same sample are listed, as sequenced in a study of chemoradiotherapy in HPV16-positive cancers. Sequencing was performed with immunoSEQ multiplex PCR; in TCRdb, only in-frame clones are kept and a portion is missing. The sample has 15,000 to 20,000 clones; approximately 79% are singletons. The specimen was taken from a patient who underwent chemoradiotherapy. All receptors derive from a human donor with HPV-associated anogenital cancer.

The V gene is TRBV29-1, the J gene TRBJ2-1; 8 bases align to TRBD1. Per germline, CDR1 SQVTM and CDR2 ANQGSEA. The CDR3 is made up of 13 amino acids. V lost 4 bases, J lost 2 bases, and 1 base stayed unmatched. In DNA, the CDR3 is TGCAGCGTTGGGACAGGGACCTACAATGAGCAGTTCTTC. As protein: CSVGTGTYNEQFF.

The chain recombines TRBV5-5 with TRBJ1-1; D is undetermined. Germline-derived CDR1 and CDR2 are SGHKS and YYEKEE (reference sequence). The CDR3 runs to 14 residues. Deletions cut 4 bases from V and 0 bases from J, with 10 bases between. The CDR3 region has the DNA TGTGCCAGCAGCCGCGGGATAGTGAACACTGAAGCTTTCTTT. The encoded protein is CASSRGIVNTEAFF.

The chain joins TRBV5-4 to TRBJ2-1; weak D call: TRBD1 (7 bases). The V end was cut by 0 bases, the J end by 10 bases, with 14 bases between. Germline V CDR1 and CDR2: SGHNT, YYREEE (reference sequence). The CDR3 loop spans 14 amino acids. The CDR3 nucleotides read TGTGCCAGCAGCTTGGCAGGAGGGGGCAGGGAGCAGTTCTTC. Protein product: CASSLAGGGREQFF.

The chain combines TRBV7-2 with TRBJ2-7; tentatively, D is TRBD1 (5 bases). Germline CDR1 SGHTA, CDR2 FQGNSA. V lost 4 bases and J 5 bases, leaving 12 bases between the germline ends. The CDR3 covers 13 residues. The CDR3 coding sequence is TGTGCCAGCAGCTCCATGCAGGGTGACGAGCAGTACTTC. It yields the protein CASSSMQGDEQYF.

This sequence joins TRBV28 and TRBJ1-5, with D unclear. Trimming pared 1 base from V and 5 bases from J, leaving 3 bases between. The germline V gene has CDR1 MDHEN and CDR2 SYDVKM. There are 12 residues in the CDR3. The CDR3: CASSLSYQPQHF. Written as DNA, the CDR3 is TGTGCCAGCAGTTTATCCTATCAGCCCCAGCATTTT.

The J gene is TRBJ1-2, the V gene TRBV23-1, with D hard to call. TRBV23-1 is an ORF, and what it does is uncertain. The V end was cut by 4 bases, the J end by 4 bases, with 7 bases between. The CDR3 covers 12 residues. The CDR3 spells CASSRQLYGYTF. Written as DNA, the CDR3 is TGCGCCAGCAGTCGGCAGCTCTATGGCTACACCTTC.

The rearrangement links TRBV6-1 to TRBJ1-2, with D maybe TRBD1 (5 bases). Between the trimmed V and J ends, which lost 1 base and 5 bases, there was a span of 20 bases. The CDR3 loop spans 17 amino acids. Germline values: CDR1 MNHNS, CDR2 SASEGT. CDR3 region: CASSEGRAGRDWYGYTF. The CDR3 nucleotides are TGTGCCAGCAGTGAAGGGCGCGCAGGGAGAGATTGGTATGGCTACACCTTC.

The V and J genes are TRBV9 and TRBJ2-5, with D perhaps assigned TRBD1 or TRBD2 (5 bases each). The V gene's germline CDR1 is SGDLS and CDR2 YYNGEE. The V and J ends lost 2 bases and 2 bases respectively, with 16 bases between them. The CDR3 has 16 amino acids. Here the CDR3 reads CASSVEGWGSQETQYF. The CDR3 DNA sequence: TGTGCCAGCAGCGTTGAGGGCTGGGGGTCACAAGAGACCCAGTACTTC.

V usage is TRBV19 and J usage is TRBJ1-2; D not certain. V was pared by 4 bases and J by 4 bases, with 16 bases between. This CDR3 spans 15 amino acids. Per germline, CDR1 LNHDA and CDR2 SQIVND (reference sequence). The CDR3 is CASSNRGGPVYGYTF. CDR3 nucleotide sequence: TGTGCCAGTAGTAATCGGGGAGGGCCAGTCTATGGCTACACCTTC.

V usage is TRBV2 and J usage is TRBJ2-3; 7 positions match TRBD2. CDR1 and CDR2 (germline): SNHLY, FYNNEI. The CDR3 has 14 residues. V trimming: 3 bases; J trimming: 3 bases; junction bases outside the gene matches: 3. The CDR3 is CASSDRTRTDTQYF. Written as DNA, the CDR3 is TGTGCCAGCAGTGATCGGACTAGAACAGATACGCAGTATTTT.

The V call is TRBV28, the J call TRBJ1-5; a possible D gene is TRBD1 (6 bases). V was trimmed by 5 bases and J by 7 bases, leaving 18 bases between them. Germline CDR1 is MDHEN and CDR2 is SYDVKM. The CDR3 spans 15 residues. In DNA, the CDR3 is TGTGCCAGCAGTCCCTCCGGGGGGGCAGTGCAGCCCCAGCATTTT. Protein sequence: CASSPSGGAVQPQHF.

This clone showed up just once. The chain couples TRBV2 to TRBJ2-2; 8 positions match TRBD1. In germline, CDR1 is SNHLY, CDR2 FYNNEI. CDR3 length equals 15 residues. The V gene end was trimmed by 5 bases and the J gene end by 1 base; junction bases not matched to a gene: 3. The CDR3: CASSPTGGNTGELFF. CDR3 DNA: TGTGCCAGCAGTCCCACAGGGGGGAACACCGGGGAGCTGTTTTTT.

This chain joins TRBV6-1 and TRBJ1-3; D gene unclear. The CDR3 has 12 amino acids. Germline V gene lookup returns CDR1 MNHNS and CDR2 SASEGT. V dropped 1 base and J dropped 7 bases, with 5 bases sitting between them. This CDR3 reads CASSEEGNTIYF. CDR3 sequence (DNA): TGTGCCAGCAGTGAAGAGGGCAACACCATATATTTT.

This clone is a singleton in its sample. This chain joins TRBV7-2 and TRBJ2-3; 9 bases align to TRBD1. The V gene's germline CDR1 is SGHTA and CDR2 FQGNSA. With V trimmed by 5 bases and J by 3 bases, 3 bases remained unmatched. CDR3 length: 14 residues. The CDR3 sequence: CASSPGQGTDTQYF. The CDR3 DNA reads TGTGCCAGCAGCCCGGGACAGGGAACAGATACGCAGTATTTT.

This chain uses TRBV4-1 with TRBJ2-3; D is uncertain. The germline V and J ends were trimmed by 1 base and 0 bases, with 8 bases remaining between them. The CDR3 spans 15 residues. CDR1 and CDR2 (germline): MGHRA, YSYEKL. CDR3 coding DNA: TGCGCCAGCAGCCAAGGCTTTGGGAGCACAGATACGCAGTATTTT. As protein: CASSQGFGSTDTQYF.

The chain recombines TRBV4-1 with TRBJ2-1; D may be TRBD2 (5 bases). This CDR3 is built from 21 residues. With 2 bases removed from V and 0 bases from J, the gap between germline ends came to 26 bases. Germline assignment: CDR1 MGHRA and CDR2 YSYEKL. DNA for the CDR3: TGCGCCAGCAGCCAAAATCTAGCTTCCCACTCCGTCAAGAGCTCCTACAATGAGCAGTTCTTC. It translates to CASSQNLASHSVKSSYNEQFF.

The DNA of the CDR3 is TGTGCCAGCAGCTCGGCAGACCCCTACGAGCAGTACTTC. It codes for CASSSADPYEQYF. V is TRBV11-1 and J is TRBJ2-7; D is unclear. Trimming pared 4 bases from V and 2 bases from J, leaving 9 bases between. The CDR3 runs 13 residues. Germline CDR1 reads SGHAT; CDR2 reads FQDESV (reference sequence). Together with reference TRBV11-1 and TRBJ2-7, the CDR3 gives the full variable domain: EAEVAQSPRYKITEKSQAVAFWCDPISGHATLYWYRQILGQGPELLVQFQDESVVDDSQLPKDRFSAERLKGVDSTLKIQPAELGDSAMYLCASSSADPYEQYFGPGTRLTVT.

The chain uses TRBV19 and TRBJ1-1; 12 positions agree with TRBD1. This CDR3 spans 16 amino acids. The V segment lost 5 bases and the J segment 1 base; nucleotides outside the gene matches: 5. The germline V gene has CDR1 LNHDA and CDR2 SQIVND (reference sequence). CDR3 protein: CASSPRDRGRNTEAFF. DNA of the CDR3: TGTGCCAGTAGTCCCCGGGACAGGGGGCGGAACACTGAAGCTTTCTTT.

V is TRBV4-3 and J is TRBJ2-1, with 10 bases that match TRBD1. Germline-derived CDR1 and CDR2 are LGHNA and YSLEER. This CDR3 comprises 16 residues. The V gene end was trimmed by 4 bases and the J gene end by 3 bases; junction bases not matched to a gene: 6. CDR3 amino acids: CASSPRDRGLYNEQFF. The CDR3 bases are TGCGCCAGCAGCCCCCGGGACAGGGGACTCTACAATGAGCAGTTCTTC.

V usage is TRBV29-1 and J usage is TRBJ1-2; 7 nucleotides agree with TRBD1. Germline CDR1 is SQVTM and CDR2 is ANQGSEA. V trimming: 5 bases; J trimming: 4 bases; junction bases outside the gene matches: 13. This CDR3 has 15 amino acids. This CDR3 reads CSVYLQGEEGYGYTF. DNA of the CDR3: TGCAGCGTTTACCTCCAGGGGGAAGAGGGCTATGGCTACACCTTC.

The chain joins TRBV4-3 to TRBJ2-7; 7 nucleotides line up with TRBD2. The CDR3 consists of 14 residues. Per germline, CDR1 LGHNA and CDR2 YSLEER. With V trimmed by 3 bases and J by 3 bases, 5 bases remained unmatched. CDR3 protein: CASSQGRGDYEQYF. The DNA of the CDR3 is TGCGCCAGCAGCCAGGGACGGGGGGACTACGAGCAGTACTTC.